This entry is about one T cell receptor beta chain. The data originate from a study of blood T cell repertoires in COVID-19. Across the whole study: There were acute and convalescent COVID-19 samples, and they came from the United States, Italy and Spain. From T cells, B-cell-depleted T cells, or PBMCs came the material, which was cDNA or gDNA.

The CDR3 loop spans 18 amino acids. Trimming took 3 bases from V and 4 from J; bases not matched to a gene: 9. Germline-derived CDR1 and CDR2 are SEHNR and FQNEAQ (reference sequence). In the source study's methods: The authors estimated nucleated cell counts from reference gene primer amplification. Repertoires were generated with immunoSEQ multiplex PCR, while TCRdb's copy carries only in-frame clones and drops some. The V and J calls and clone size were taken over from that table, and D and trimming were inferred from the DNA. The data contain around 45,000 clones, about two thirds of them singletons.

This chain uses TRBV7-9 with TRBJ2-6; 10 positions match TRBD1. Sequencing input: peripheral blood. This TCR derives from a man of 80 years or more with acute or convalescent COVID-19. The CDR3 reads CASSFRPGQGSGANVLTF. In DNA form, the CDR3 reads TGTGCCAGCAGCTTCCGTCCGGGACAGGGGTCCGGGGCCAACGTCCTGACTTTC.